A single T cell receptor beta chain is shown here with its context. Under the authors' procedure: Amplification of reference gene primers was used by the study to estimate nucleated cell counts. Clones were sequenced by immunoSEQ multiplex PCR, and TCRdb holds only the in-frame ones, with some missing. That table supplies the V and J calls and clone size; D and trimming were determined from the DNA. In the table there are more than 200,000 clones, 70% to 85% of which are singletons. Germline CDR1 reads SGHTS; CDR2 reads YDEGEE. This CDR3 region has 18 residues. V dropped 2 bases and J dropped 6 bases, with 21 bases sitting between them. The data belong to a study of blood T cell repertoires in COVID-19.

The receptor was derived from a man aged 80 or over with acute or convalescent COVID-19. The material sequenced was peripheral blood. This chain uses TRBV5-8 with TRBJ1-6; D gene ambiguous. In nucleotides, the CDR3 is TGTGCCAGCAGCTTCGGGTCGGGATTAGGGAAATCTAATTCACCCCTCCACTTT. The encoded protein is CASSFGSGLGKSNSPLHF. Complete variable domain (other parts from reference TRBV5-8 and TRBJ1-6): EAGVTQSPTHLIKTRGQQATLRCSPISGHTSVYWYQQALGLGLQFLLWYDEGEERNRGNFPPRFSGRQFPNYSSELNVNALELEDSALYLCASSFGSGLGKSNSPLHFGNGTRLTVT.